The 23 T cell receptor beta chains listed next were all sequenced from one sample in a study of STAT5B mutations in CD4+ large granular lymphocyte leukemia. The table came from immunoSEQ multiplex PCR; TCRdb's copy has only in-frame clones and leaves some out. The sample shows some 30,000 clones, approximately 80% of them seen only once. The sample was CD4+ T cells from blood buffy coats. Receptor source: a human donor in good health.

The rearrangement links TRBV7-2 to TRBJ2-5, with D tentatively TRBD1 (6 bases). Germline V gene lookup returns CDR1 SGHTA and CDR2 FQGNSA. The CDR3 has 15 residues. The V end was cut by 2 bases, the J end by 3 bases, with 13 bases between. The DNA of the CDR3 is TGTGCCAGCAGCTTAAAGTGGGGGCGGGAAGAGACCCAGTACTTC. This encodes CASSLKWGREETQYF.

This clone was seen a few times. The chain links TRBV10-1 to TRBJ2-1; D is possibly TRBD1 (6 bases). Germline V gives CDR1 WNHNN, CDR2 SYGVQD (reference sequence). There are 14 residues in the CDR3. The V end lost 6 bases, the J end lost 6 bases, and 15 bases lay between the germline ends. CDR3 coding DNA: TGCGCCAGCAGGTCGGGTCAGGGGTCCAATGAGCAGTTCTTC. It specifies CASRSGQGSNEQFF.

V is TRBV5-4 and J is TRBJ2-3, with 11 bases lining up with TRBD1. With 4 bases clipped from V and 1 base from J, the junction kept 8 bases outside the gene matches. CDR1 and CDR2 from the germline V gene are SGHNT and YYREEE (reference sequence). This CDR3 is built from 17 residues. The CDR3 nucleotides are TGTGCCAGCAGCATTCCCGGGACAGGGGGTCGCACAGATACGCAGTATTTT. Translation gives CASSIPGTGGRTDTQYF. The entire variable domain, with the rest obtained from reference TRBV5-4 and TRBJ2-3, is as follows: ETGVTQSPTHLIKTRGQQVTLRCSSQSGHNTVSWYQQALGQGPQFIFQYYREEENGRGNFPPRFSGLQFPNYSSELNVNALELDDSALYLCASSIPGTGGRTDTQYFGPGTRLTVL.

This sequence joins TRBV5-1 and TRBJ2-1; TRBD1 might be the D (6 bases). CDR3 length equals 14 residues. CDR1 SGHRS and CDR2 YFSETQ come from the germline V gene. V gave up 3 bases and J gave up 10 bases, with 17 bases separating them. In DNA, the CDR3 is TGCGCCAGCAGCTACTCAGGGGCCCCAAACGAGCAGTTCTTC. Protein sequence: CASSYSGAPNEQFF.

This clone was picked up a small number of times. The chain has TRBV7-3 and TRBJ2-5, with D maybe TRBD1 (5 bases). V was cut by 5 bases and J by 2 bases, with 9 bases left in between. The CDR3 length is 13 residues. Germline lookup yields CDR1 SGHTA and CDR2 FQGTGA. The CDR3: CASSRQTQETQYF. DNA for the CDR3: TGTGCCAGCAGCCGACAGACTCAAGAGACCCAGTACTTC.

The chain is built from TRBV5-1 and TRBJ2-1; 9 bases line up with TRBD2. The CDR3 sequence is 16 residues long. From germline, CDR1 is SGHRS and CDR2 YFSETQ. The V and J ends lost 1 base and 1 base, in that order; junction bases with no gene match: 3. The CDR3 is CASSLSGLASYNEQFF. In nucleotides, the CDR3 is TGCGCCAGCAGCTTGTCGGGACTAGCTTCCTACAATGAGCAGTTCTTC.

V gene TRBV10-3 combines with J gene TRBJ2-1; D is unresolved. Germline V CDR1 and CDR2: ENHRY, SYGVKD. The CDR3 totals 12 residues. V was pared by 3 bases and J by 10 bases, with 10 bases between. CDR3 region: CAISESPTEQFF. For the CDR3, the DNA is TGTGCCATCAGTGAATCCCCGACAGAGCAGTTCTTC.

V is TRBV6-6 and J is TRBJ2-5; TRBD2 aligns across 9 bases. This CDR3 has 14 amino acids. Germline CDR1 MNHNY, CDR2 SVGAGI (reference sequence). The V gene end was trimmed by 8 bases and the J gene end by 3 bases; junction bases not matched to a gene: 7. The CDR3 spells CASSRREGKETQYF. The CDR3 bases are TGTGCCAGCTCAAGGCGGGAGGGAAAAGAGACCCAGTACTTC.

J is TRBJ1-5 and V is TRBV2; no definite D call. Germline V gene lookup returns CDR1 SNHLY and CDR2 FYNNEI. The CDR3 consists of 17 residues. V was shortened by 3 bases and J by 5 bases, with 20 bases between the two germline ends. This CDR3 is CASSDSAGLSGHQPQHF. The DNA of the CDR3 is TGTGCCAGCAGTGATTCGGCTGGACTTTCCGGGCATCAGCCCCAGCATTTT.

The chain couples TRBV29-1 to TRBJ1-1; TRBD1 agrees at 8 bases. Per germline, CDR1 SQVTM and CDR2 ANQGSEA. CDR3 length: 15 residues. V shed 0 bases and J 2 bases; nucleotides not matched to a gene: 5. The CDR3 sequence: CSVEDRGQVNTEAFF. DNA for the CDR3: TGCAGCGTTGAAGATCGGGGACAGGTTAACACTGAAGCTTTCTTT.

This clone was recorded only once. The CDR3 loop is CASSPTQGAETQYF. The CDR3 DNA follows: TGTGCCAGCAGCCCGACCCAGGGGGCAGAGACCCAGTACTTC. V and J are TRBV5-5 and TRBJ2-5, with 8 bases aligning to TRBD1. The CDR3 consists of 14 residues. Germline V gene lookup returns CDR1 SGHKS and CDR2 YYEKEE (reference sequence). V dropped 4 bases and J dropped 4; count of bases not matched to a gene: 6.

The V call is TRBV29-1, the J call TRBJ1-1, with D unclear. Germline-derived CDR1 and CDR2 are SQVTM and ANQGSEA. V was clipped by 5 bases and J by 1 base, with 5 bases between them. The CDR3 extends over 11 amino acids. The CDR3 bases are TGCAGCGTTCGCCAGAACACTGAAGCTTTCTTT. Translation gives CSVRQNTEAFF.

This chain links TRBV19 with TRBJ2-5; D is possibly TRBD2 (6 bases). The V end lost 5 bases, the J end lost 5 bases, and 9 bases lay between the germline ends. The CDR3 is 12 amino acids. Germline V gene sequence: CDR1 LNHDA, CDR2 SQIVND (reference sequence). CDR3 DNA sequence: TGTGCCAGTAGTCGCGGGGTTGAGACCCAGTACTTC. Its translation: CASSRGVETQYF. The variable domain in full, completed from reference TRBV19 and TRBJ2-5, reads DGGITQSPKYLFRKEGQNVTLSCEQNLNHDAMYWYRQDPGQGLRLIYYSQIVNDFQKGDIAEGYSVSREKKESFPLTVTSAQKNPTAFYLCASSRGVETQYFGPGTRLLVL.

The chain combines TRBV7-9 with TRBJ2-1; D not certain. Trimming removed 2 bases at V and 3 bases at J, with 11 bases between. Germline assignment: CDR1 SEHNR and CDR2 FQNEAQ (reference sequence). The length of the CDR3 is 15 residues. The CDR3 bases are TGTGCCAGCAGCTTACGTGGGCAGGTCTACAATGAGCAGTTCTTC. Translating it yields CASSLRGQVYNEQFF.

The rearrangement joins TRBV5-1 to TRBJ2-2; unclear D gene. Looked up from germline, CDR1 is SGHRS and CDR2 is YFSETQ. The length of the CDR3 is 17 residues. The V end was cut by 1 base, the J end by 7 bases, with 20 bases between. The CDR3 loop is CASSLSFDTLSHGELFF. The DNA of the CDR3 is TGCGCCAGCAGCTTGAGTTTCGACACCCTTAGCCACGGGGAGCTGTTTTTT.

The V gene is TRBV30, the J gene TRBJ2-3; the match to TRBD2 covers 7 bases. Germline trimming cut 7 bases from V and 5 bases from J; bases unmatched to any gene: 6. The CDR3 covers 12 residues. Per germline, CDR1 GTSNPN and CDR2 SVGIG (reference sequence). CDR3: CASTGGGDTQYF. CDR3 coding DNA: TGTGCCTCCACTGGCGGGGGAGATACGCAGTATTTT.

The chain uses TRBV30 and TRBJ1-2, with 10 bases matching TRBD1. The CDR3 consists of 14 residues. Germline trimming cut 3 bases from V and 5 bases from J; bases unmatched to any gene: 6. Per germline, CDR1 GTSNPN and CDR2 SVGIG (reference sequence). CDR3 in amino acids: CAWRVPGQGYGYTF. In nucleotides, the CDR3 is TGTGCCTGGAGGGTCCCGGGACAGGGGTATGGCTACACCTTC.

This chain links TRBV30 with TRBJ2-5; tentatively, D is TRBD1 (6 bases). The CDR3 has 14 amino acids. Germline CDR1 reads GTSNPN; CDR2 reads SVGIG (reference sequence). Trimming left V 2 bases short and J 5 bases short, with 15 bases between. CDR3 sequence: CAWSQKAGVETQYF. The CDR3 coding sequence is TGTGCCTGGAGTCAAAAGGCAGGGGTTGAGACCCAGTACTTC. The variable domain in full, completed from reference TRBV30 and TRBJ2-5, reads SQTIHQWPATLVQPVGSPLSLECTVEGTSNPNLYWYRQAAGRGLQLLFYSVGIGQISSEVPQNLSASRPQDRQFILSSKKLLLSDSGFYLCAWSQKAGVETQYFGPGTRLLVL.

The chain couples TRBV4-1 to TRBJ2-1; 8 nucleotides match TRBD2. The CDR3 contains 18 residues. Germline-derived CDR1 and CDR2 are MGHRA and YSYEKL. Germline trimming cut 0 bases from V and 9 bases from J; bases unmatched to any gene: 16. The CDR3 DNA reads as TGCGCCAGCAGCCAAGATCATGGCGGGGGGAGCCTGGGGTCTGAGCAGTTCTTC. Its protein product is CASSQDHGGGSLGSEQFF.

In DNA form, the CDR3 reads TGTGCCTGGAGTGTCGGACAGAGCTCTTACGAGCAGTACTTC. Translating gives CAWSVGQSSYEQYF. This rearrangement joins TRBV30 to TRBJ2-7; tentative D call: TRBD1 (6 bases). The V and J ends lost 0 bases and 4 bases respectively, with 13 bases between them. The CDR3 runs to 14 residues. Germline CDR1 GTSNPN, CDR2 SVGIG (reference sequence).

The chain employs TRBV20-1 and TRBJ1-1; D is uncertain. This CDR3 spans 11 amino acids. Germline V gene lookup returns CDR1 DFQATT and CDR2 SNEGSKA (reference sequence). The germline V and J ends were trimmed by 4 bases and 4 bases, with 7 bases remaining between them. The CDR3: CSAIFATEAFF. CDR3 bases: TGCAGTGCTATTTTCGCCACTGAAGCTTTCTTT.

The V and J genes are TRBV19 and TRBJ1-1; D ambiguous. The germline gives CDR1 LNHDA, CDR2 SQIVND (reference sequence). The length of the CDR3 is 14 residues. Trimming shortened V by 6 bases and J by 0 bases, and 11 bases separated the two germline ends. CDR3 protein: CASRNPLLNTEAFF. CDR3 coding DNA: TGTGCCAGTAGAAACCCCCTGCTGAACACTGAAGCTTTCTTT.

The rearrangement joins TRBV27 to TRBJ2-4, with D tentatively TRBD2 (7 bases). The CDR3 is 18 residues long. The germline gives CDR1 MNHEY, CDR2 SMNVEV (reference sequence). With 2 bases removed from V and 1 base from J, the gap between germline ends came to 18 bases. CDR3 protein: CASSLRGVAGEAKNIQYF. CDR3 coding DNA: TGTGCCAGCAGTTTAAGGGGGGTGGCGGGAGAGGCCAAAAACATTCAGTACTTC.